These 14 T cell receptor beta chains share one sample of origin, sequenced in a study of tissue T cells after allogeneic stem cell transplantation. TCRdb's copy holds only in-frame clones and misses some; the assay was immunoSEQ multiplex PCR. The table shows fewer than 7,500 clones, with 75% to 85% occurring only once. This specimen consisted of blood, obtained before transplantation. The receptors here all came from a man aged 35-75 years who later had graft-versus-host disease after an allogeneic stem cell transplant.

The V gene is TRBV6-5, the J gene TRBJ1-1, with D unresolved. Per the germline V gene, CDR1 is MNHEY and CDR2 is SVGAGI. Trimming pared 1 base from V and 9 bases from J, leaving 6 bases between. This CDR3 comprises 11 residues. This chain's CDR3 is CASSYLGKAFF. The CDR3 DNA follows: TGTGCCAGCAGTTACTTGGGCAAAGCTTTCTTT.

This chain joins TRBV5-4 and TRBJ1-1, with D perhaps matching TRBD1 (5 bases). Germline assignment: CDR1 SGHNT and CDR2 YYREEE (reference sequence). V gave up 5 bases and J gave up 4 bases, with 15 bases separating them. This CDR3 has 14 amino acids. The CDR3 sequence: CASRRSSGSTEAFF. Here the CDR3 DNA reads TGTGCCAGCAGGCGATCGTCAGGGTCCACTGAAGCTTTCTTT.

This chain joins TRBV5-1 and TRBJ1-6, with D tentatively TRBD1 (6 bases). V lost 1 base, J lost 10 bases, and 15 bases lay in between. Germline V gene lookup returns CDR1 SGHRS and CDR2 YFSETQ. This CDR3 has 15 residues. In DNA form, the CDR3 reads TGCGCCAGCAGCTTGCAGGGGCGGAAAGACTCACCCCTCCACTTT. This codes for CASSLQGRKDSPLHF.

The J gene is TRBJ2-1, the V gene TRBV7-6, with D unresolved. This CDR3 contains 13 residues. V was cut by 5 bases and J by 7 bases, with 12 bases left in between. Looked up from germline, CDR1 is SGHVS and CDR2 is FNYEAQ. Here the CDR3 reads CASSPGPKNEQFF. In nucleotides, the CDR3 is TGTGCCAGCAGCCCCGGGCCCAAAAATGAGCAGTTCTTC.

The chain uses TRBV14 and TRBJ2-7; D is perhaps TRBD2 (7 bases). Trimming removed 4 bases from V and 6 bases from J, with 19 bases in between. Germline CDR1 SGHDN, CDR2 FVKESK. CDR3 length: 15 residues. Here the CDR3 reads CASSPPRGATPEQYF. CDR3 DNA sequence: TGTGCCAGCAGCCCCCCCCGGGGGGCAACTCCCGAGCAGTACTTC.

The genes are TRBV7-9 and TRBJ1-4; D perhaps matches TRBD1 (5 bases). This CDR3 has 13 amino acids. V was pared by 5 bases and J by 10 bases, with 14 bases between. Germline V lookup: CDR1 SEHNR, CDR2 FQNEAQ (reference sequence). CDR3 sequence reads: CASSPEGVGKLFF. The DNA for the CDR3 is TGTGCCAGCAGCCCCGAAGGGGTAGGAAAACTGTTTTTT.

This clone is a singleton in its sample. The rearrangement uses TRBV28 and TRBJ2-7; TRBD1 is a possible D gene (5 bases). V was cut by 6 bases and J by 5 bases, with 20 bases left in between. Per germline, CDR1 MDHEN and CDR2 SYDVKM. There are 15 residues in the CDR3. The CDR3 loop is CASRPPVGPRDEQYF. The DNA for the CDR3 is TGTGCCAGCAGACCGCCCGTGGGGCCGCGTGACGAGCAGTACTTC.

The V call is TRBV7-2, the J call TRBJ2-7, with 10 bases lining up with TRBD1. The V gene end was trimmed by 2 bases and the J gene end by 6 bases; junction bases not matched to a gene: 7. Per germline, CDR1 SGHTA and CDR2 FQGNSA. The CDR3 contains 15 residues. CDR3 amino acids: CASSLTLGTGVEQYF. CDR3 nucleotide sequence: TGTGCCAGCAGCTTAACCTTAGGGACAGGGGTCGAGCAGTACTTC. Using reference TRBV7-2 and TRBJ2-7 for the parts outside the CDR3, the full variable domain is GAGVSQSPSNKVTEKGKDVELRCDPISGHTALYWYRQSLGQGLEFLIYFQGNSAPDKSGLPSDRFSAERTGGSVSTLTIQRTQQEDSAVYLCASSLTLGTGVEQYFGPGTRLTVT.

The chain couples TRBV29-1 to TRBJ2-7; D gene uncertain. The germline V and J ends were trimmed by 3 bases and 3 bases, with 15 bases remaining between them. CDR1 is SQVTM and CDR2 is ANQGSEA in the germline V gene. This CDR3 spans 14 amino acids. Here the CDR3 reads CSVDSRLDFYEQYF. The CDR3, as DNA: TGCAGCGTTGATTCCAGGCTGGATTTCTACGAGCAGTACTTC.

The gene calls are TRBV3-1 (or the pseudogene TRBV3-2) and TRBJ1-1, with D perhaps TRBD1 (6 bases). CDR1 is LGHDT and CDR2 is YNNKEL in the germline V gene (reference sequence). The CDR3 runs 15 residues. With 7 bases removed from V and 3 bases from J, the gap between germline ends came to 18 bases. The CDR3 here is CASTLGGGGYTEAFF. In nucleotides, the CDR3 is TGTGCCAGCACTCTAGGAGGAGGGGGATACACTGAAGCTTTCTTT.

A few counts support this clone. The rearrangement links TRBV12-1 to TRBJ2-7; the DNA was not compared with TRBD1, the D call given in the table. TRBV12-1 is a known pseudogene. The CDR3 totals 14 residues. CDR3 DNA: TGTGCCAGCAGCTTCCGGGACAGGGGGGTTGAGCAGTACTTC. Translated: CASSFRDRGVEQYF.

This rearrangement joins TRBV18 to TRBJ2-2, with D maybe TRBD1 (5 bases). Germline assignment: CDR1 KGHSH and CDR2 LQKENI. Between the trimmed V and J ends, which lost 6 bases and 0 bases, there was a span of 11 bases. The CDR3 length is 15 residues. CDR3 loop: CASSRTPSNTGELFF. The CDR3 DNA sequence: TGTGCCAGCTCGCGGACACCCTCGAACACCGGGGAGCTGTTTTTT.

The J gene is TRBJ1-4, the V gene TRBV9, with D unclear. The CDR3 is made up of 14 amino acids. Trimming shortened V by 1 base and J by 4 bases, and 8 bases separated the two germline ends. CDR1 and CDR2 (germline): SGDLS, YYNGEE. The CDR3 region is CASSVRPSNEKLFF. Written as DNA, the CDR3 is TGTGCCAGCAGCGTAAGGCCGAGTAATGAAAAACTGTTTTTT.

J is TRBJ1-2 and V is TRBV3-1 (or the pseudogene TRBV3-2); weak D call: TRBD1 (6 bases). Germline values: CDR1 LGHDT, CDR2 YNNKEL (reference sequence). Trimming took off 0 bases at V and 4 bases at J, with 15 bases between the two ends. CDR3 size: 16 residues. The CDR3 coding sequence is TGTGCCAGCAGCCAAGACCTCAGGGGCTGGGGCTATGGCTACACCTTC. Residues: CASSQDLRGWGYGYTF.